Sequencing of this TCR beta chain was carried out in a study of blood T cell repertoires in COVID-19. Using immunoSEQ multiplex PCR, the repertoire was profiled, and TCRdb retains in-frame clones only, with some absent. The repertoire has 200,000 to 300,000 clones, 85% to 90% of them found once; the top ten carry 3% to 4.5%. Germline CDR1 LNHDA, CDR2 SQIVND (reference sequence). Trimming took off 5 bases at V and 5 bases at J, with 16 bases between the two ends. This CDR3 spans 15 amino acids. The clonotype originates from a woman between 40 and 55 years old with acute or convalescent COVID-19. The sequencing input was peripheral blood. The chain has TRBV19 and TRBJ2-1; D is possibly TRBD2 (6 bases). The CDR3, as DNA: TGTGCCAGTAGTTTGCGGAGGGACCCAAACAATGAGCAGTTCTTC. Its protein is CASSLRRDPNNEQFF.